Here is one T cell receptor beta chain with its context. Per the germline V gene, CDR1 is MNHEY and CDR2 is SMNVEV (reference sequence). Trimming took 5 bases from V and 4 from J, leaving 14 bases between them. The CDR3 spans 15 residues. The data stem from a study of blood T cell repertoires in COVID-19. Study background: The origin of the acute and convalescent COVID-19 samples was the United States, Italy and Spain. The cDNA or gDNA used as material had been derived from T cells, B-cell-depleted T cells, or PBMCs.

In the original analysis: Counts of nucleated cells, estimated from reference gene primer amplification, were obtained. Profiling relied on immunoSEQ multiplex PCR, and the TCRdb table lists in-frame clones only, not all of them. D and trimming were read from the DNA, whereas the V and J calls and clone size are those reported in that table. The data contain 300,000 to 350,000 clones, approximately 92% of them singletons. The sequenced sample consisted of peripheral blood. The chain has TRBV27 and TRBJ2-2; no definite D call. The clonotype originates from a woman aged 25 to 39 with COVID-19, enrolled during active disease. The CDR3 DNA reads as TGTGCCAGCAGTCCCGCTTACGGTGGCACCGGGGAGCTGTTTTTT. It is translated as CASSPAYGGTGELFF.